This T cell receptor (beta chain) was retrieved from a study of spatial heterogeneity in lung cancer. Study-wide context: Compared with alpha-chain sequences, beta-chain sequences were consistently detected in greater numbers.

The table lists this clonotype with a few counts. Its target is unknown. This sample's time point: sample taken at primary tumor resection. Unsorted samples of tumor, nontumor lung or frozen PBMC had their whole RNA sequenced. Trimming removed 3 bases from V and 4 bases from J; junction bases left unmatched: 18. This CDR3 spans 18 amino acids. In germline, CDR1 is DFQATT, CDR2 SNEGSKA (reference sequence). Study results and caveats: Tumor TCRs that were ubiquitous and expanded showed up in blood more at resection than follow-up.

TCRdb re-called the 5' RACE reads with MiXCR, one entry per CDR3 protein. The sample has 90,000 to 95,000 distinct CDR3 sequences; approximately 12% are singletons. The sequence derives from a male donor with early-stage non-small cell lung cancer. The sample consisted of PBMCs, taken at surgery. V gene TRBV20-1 combines with J gene TRBJ2-7, with 10 bases identical to TRBD1. CDR3 sequence: CSARGADEDRGRFYEQYF. CDR3 sequence (DNA): TGCAGTGCTAGGGGAGCGGATGAAGACAGGGGGCGTTTTTACGAGCAGTACTTC.